This TCR beta chain was identified during a study of beta chain features in type 1 diabetes. CDR1 is GTSNPN, CDR2 SVGIG, per germline (reference sequence). V was pared by 2 bases and J by 4 bases, with 12 bases between. The CDR3 extends over 14 amino acids. To note about this clone: Its matching antigen is unknown.

Expressed TCRB transcripts got sequenced, as all isolated RNA was reverse transcribed. The repertoire was sequenced with immunoSEQ multiplex PCR; TCRdb's copy has only in-frame clones and lacks some. This table has 150,000 to 200,000 clones, over 55% appearing once. The study's findings and limits: Among patients with Type 1 diabetes, TCRB CDR3s were moderately but significantly shorter in every one of the four CD4+ subsets.

The chain recombines TRBV30 with TRBJ1-5; D is uncertain. This TCR came from a man between 25 and 39 years old with type 1 diabetes. Sequencing was carried out using naive CD4+ T cells from blood. CDR3 bases: TGTGCCTGGAGTACCAGGCTGAGAAATCAGCCCCAGCATTTT. This encodes CAWSTRLRNQPQHF.